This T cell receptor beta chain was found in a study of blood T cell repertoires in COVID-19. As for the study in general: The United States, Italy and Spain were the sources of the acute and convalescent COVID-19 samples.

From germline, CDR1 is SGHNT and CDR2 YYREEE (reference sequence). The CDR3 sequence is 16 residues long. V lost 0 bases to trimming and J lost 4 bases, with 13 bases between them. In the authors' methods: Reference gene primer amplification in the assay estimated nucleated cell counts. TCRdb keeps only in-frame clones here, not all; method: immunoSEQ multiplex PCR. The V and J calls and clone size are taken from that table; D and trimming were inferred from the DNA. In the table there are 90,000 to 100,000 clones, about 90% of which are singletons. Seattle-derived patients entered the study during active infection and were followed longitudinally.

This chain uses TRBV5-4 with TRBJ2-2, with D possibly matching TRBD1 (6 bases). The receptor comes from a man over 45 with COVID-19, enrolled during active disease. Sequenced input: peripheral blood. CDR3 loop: CASSLGGHLLTGELFF. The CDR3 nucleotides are TGTGCCAGCAGCTTGGGGGGACACCTTCTCACCGGGGAGCTGTTTTTT.